Included here is one TCR beta chain sequence, with context. Its specific antigen is unknown. Nothing much larger sits one base from this clone, and base qualities are not available. Using the deep immunoSEQ assay, multiplex PCR amplified TCR CDR3 regions from genomic DNA. For each cell subset, the extracted genomic DNA was distributed evenly across all wells of several immunoSEQ 96-well plates, and each plate served as one replicate. For sorted subsets, each replicate PCR was loaded with about 0.2 ug genomic DNA, equivalent to about 30,000 T cell genomes. Purified libraries were measured with a Qubit 3.0 fluorometer, size-checked on a Bioanalyzer 2100, and measured again with the KAPA Library Quantification kit. Every immunoSEQ 96-well plate was sequenced on a separate single-read 150-cycle Illumina NextSeq 550 flow cell. The authors processed their data as follows. Because only junctional sequences without quality scores were contained in the immunoSEQ output, filtering matching that applied to full-length reads could not be performed. Sequences were annotated with PyIR, a Python wrapper for IgBLAST v1.9, and V/J genes and CDR3 were assigned using IMGT germline references. Reads were removed for weak V/J assignments (E-value above 1e-6), missing CDR3, stop codons, out-of-frame junctions, or ambiguous translated residues. A V3J clonotype was defined by an identical inferred V gene, J gene, and CDR3 amino acid sequence. Percentage overlap between repertoires was computed as shared unique clonotypes divided by the size of the smaller repertoire. RTK rarefaction, the Chao1 estimator, and Recon v2.1 estimates of unobserved clonotypes were used to assess repertoire richness. Generation probabilities were computed with OLGA for all TCRbeta clonotypes obtained by the gDNA method from four donors. The immuneACCESS repertoire file appears here via TCRdb, limited to in-frame rearrangements. These files lack a portion of the clones; in checked studies, under half of the deficit traces to unresolved V genes, and the cause of the others is not known. That table is the source of V, J and clone size, and D and trimming were worked out from the DNA. This sample holds millions of clones; over 85% were observed only once. The top ten clonotypes cover roughly 1% of the sample.

CD8 naive samples consisted of CD45RO-negative cells that were positively selected for CCR7, yielding a CD45RA+CCR7+ population without TemRA cells. Healthy HIV-negative adults with no recently reported acute infections or vaccinations were included as donors. Only Caucasian adults living in Nashville, Tennessee, USA were represented among the donors. Blood was obtained by leukapheresis, after which PBMCs were separated by Ficoll-Histopaque density gradient centrifugation and cryopreserved in liquid nitrogen vapor phase. Analytical flow cytometry was used to check the purity and quantity of every magnetically sorted T cell population. Genomic DNA was isolated from every sorted fraction and measured by UV absorbance on a Nanodrop 2000c. The sample belongs to a study of shared clonotypes between healthy human individuals (dated by TCRdb to the early 2020s). About the full investigation: The cohort comprised two women and a few men aged 18 to 49 years. Different laboratories and diverse techniques were used to prepare libraries and sequence TCR repertoires, to increase sequencing depth and limit assay-specific biases. To estimate repertoire size and how much clonotypes are shared between individuals, the study performed deep sequencing of blood TCR repertoires from 4 to 6 healthy adults. Per donor, three plates each were used for CD4 naive and CD4 memory, two for CD8 naive, and one for CD8 memory. Leukapheresis yielded between about 0.94 and 10 billion PBMCs per donor. General conclusions and limits of the study: Larger estimated clonotype richness was generally found for naive subsets than for memory subsets. Because the study included a small number of donors, the genetic and exposure-history diversity represented was limited. Higher generation probabilities were observed for clonotypes shared by all four sorted-subset donors than for non-shared clonotypes. Only blood was sampled, and tissue TCR repertoires likely differ from those in blood. About 5% of naive CD4, 3.5% of naive CD8, about 2.5% of memory CD4, and 0.4% of memory CD8 clonotypes were shared across several donors. Incomplete sequencing was indicated by rarefaction of sorted-subset datasets, despite the large sequencing depth. Based on pairwise subsampling, the degree of clonotype sharing among donors was expected to be affected by sequencing depth.

According to the germline V gene (reference sequence), CDR1 reads MNHEY and CDR2 reads SMNVEV. For this chain, trimming is 6 bases at the V end and 5 bases at the J end, and the number of junction bases without a gene match is 12. From cysteine to phenylalanine, the CDR3 is 15 amino acids long. Only the CDR3 region is kept as DNA, spanning 45 bases read in frame from base 1. The V and J segments used are TRBV27 and TRBJ2-7; 8 bases in the middle match TRBD2. The TCR sequence derives from a young man in good health. The sequenced sample consisted of naive CD8+ T cells sorted from blood. This specimen's cell subset or site label, per the study, means: CD45RA+CCR7+. CDR3 loop: CASRLTGTRSHEQYF. The DNA sequence is as follows: TGTGCCAGCAGGCTAACCGGGACTAGGAGCCACGAGCAGTACTTC.